This entry describes one TCR beta chain. This sample stems from a study of blood T cell repertoires in COVID-19. Study-level information: Acute and convalescent COVID-19 specimens originated in the United States, Italy and Spain.

Those enrolled, adults aged roughly 18 to 95 years, came from under 25 US areas. Germline assignment: CDR1 KGHDR and CDR2 SFDVKD. Losses at the gene ends were 4 bases for V and 6 bases for J; bases not matched to a gene: 8. CDR3 length equals 17 residues. Methods used by the authors: Nucleated cell counts were estimated from reference gene primer amplification. Produced via immunoSEQ multiplex PCR; TCRdb's table is partial and in-frame only. V, J and clone size are those of that table, while D and trimming were read from the DNA. The sample shows 200,000 to 300,000 clones, about nine tenths of them seen only once.

The sequencing input was PBMCs or T cells enriched from blood (not recorded which). The origin of this receptor is a woman in her thirties or forties with acute COVID-19. V and J are TRBV24-1 and TRBJ2-1, with TRBD2 identical over 13 bases. In DNA form, the CDR3 reads TGTGCCACCAGTGAATCCCGGGGACTAGCGGGGCTCAATGAGCAGTTCTTC. It translates to CATSESRGLAGLNEQFF.